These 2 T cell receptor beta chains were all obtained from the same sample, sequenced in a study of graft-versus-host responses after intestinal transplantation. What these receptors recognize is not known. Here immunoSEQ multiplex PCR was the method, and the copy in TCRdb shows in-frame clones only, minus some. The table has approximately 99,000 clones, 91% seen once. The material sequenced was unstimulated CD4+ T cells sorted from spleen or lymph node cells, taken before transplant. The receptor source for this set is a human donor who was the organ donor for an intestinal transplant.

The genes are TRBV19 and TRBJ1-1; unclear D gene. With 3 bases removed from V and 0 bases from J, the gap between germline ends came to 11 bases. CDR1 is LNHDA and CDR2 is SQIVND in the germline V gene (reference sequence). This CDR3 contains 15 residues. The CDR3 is CASSIPGRMNTEAFF. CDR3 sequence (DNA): TGTGCCAGTAGTATCCCCGGGAGGATGAACACTGAAGCTTTCTTT.

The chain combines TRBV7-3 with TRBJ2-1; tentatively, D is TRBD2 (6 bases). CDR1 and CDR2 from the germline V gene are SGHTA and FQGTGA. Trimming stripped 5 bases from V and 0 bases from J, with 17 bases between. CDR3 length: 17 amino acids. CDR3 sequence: CASSLAGTSSSYNEQFF. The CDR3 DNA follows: TGTGCCAGCAGCCTAGCCGGGACTTCCAGCTCCTACAATGAGCAGTTCTTC.